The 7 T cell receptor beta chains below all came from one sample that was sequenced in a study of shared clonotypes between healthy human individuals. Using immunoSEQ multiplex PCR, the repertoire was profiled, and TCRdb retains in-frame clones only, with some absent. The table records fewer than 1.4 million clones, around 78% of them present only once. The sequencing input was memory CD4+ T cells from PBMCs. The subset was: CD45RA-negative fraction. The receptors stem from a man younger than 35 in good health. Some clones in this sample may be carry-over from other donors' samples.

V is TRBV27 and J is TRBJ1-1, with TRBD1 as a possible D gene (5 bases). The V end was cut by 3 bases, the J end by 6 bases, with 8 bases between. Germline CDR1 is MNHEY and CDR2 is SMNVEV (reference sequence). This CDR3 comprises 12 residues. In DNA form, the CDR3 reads TGTGCCAGCAGTTTTAAAGGGGCTGAAGCTTTCTTT. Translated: CASSFKGAEAFF.

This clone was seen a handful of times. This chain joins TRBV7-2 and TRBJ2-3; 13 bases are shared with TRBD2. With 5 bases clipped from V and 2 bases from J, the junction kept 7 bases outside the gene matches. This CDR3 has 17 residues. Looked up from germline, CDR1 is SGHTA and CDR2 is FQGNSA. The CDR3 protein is CASSKGLAGSYTDTQYF. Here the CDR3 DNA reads TGTGCCAGCAGCAAGGGACTAGCGGGGTCCTACACAGATACGCAGTATTTT. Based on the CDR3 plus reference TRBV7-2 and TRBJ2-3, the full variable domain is GAGVSQSPSNKVTEKGKDVELRCDPISGHTALYWYRQSLGQGLEFLIYFQGNSAPDKSGLPSDRFSAERTGGSVSTLTIQRTQQEDSAVYLCASSKGLAGSYTDTQYFGPGTRLTVL.

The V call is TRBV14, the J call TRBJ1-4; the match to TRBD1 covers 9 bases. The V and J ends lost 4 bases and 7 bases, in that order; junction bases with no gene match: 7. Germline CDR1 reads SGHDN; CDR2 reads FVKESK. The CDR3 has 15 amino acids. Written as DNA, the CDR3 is TGTGCCAGCAGCCGCAAACAGGGGGCGGGTGAAAAACTGTTTTTT. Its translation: CASSRKQGAGEKLFF.

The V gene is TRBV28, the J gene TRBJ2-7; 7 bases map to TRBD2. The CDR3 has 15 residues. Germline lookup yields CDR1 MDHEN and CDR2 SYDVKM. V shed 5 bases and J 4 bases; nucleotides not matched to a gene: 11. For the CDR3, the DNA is TGTGCCAGCAGTGCTTCCTGGGAGGGTTCGTACGAGCAGTACTTC. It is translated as CASSASWEGSYEQYF.

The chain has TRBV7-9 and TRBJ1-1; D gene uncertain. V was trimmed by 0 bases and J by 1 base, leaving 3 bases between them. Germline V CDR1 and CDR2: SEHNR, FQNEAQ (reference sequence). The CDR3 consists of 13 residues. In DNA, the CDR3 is TGTGCCAGCAGCTTAGCCGCGAACACTGAAGCTTTCTTT. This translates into CASSLAANTEAFF. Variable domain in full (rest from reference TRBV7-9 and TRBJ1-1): DTGVSQNPRHKITKRGQNVTFRCDPISEHNRLYWYRQTLGQGPEFLTYFQNEAQLEKSRLLSDRFSAERPKGSFSTLEIQRTEQGDSAMYLCASSLAANTEAFFGQGTRLTVV.

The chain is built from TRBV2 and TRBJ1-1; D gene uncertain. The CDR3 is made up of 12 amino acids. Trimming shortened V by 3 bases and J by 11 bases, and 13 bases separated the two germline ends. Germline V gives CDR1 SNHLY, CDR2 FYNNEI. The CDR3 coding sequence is TGTGCCAGCAGTGATGGATTGATAGGGGCTTTCTTT. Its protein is CASSDGLIGAFF.

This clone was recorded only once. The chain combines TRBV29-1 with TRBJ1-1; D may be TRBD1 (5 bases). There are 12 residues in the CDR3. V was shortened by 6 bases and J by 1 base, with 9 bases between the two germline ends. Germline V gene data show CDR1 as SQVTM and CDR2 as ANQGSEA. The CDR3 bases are TGCAGCGTGGGGGTTGGGAACACTGAAGCTTTCTTT. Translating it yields CSVGVGNTEAFF.